This T cell receptor (beta chain) originates from a study of T cells in localized non-small cell lung cancer. TCRdb's copy holds only in-frame clones and misses some; the assay was immunoSEQ multiplex PCR. The sample lists over 45,000 clones, about 88% occurring once. The length of the CDR3 is 14 residues. V was clipped by 6 bases and J by 5 bases; unmatched bases: 10. The V gene's germline CDR1 is KGHSH and CDR2 LQKENI. Sequences were derived from PBMCs, sampled before any cancer treatment. The rearrangement uses TRBV18 and TRBJ2-7; 7 bases match TRBD2. The clonotype was recovered from a female donor with stage II lung adenocarcinoma. The CDR3: CASSGGTVYNEQYF. The CDR3 nucleotides read TGTGCCAGCTCGGGGGGGACGGTCTATAACGAGCAGTACTTC.